These 2 T cell receptor beta chains share one sample of origin, sequenced in a study of post-analysis software for immune sequencing data. Their cognate antigens are unknown. Included in the TCR beta cDNA libraries were unique molecular identifiers. MiXCR, run by TCRdb on the PCR reads, gives a single entry per CDR3 protein. The sample contains fewer than 850,000 distinct CDR3 sequences, roughly 29% of which appear only once. General study points: In patients, five or six TRBV segments were more frequent than in controls, with TRBV5-6, TRBV5-1 and TRBV20-1 among them.

Sequenced material: blood. These receptors originate from a girl between 10 and 17 years old with multiple sclerosis.

This clonotype was seen more than once but under ten times. The chain has TRBV12-3 or TRBV12-4 and TRBJ1-2; D is uncertain. The CDR3 totals 12 residues. V was trimmed by 6 bases and J by 4 bases, leaving 9 bases between them. The DNA of the CDR3 is TGTGCCAGCAGAGCAGGCGTCTATGGCTACACCTTC. Residues: CASRAGVYGYTF.

This clonotype has only a few counts. The chain joins TRBV7-2 to TRBJ2-1; unclear D gene. The CDR3 consists of 14 residues. With 0 bases removed from V and 2 bases from J, the gap between germline ends came to 5 bases. CDR1 SGHTA and CDR2 FQGNSA come from the germline V gene. The CDR3 nucleotides are TGTGCCAGCAGCTTAGCCCTCCCCTACAATGAGCAGTTCTTC. This encodes CASSLALPYNEQFF.